This is a list of T cell receptor beta chains from one sample in a study of Tregs in tolerant kidney transplant recipients. Generated by immunoSEQ multiplex PCR, the TCRdb table keeps only in-frame clones and is missing some. The sample yields some 100,000 clones, 85% to 95% seen once. The material sequenced was CD4+ T cells from blood. The receptor set was obtained from a human donor in good health. The CDR3 runs from the conserved cysteine through the conserved F or W. D genes are given only for firm matches. Only part of the rows carry a size: once, few, many, or a class if the clone is expanded.

J gene: TRBJ1-4
V gene: TRBV18
D gene: NA
clone size: NA
CDR3 protein: CASSPPAEFNEKLFF
CDR3 DNA: TGTGCCAGCTCACCACCGGCGGAGTTTAATGAAAAACTGTTTTTT

J gene: TRBJ1-3
V gene: TRBV19
D gene: NA
clone size: NA
CDR3 protein: CASARLVASSGNTIYF
CDR3 DNA: TGTGCCAGTGCGCGGTTAGTGGCTAGCTCTGGAAACACCATATATTTT

J gene: TRBJ2-1
V gene: TRBV19
D gene: TRBD2
clone size: NA
CDR3 protein: CASSILVASGSYNEQFF
CDR3 DNA: TGTGCCAGTAGTATTTTGGTTGCTAGCGGGAGCTACAATGAGCAGTTCTTC

J gene: TRBJ1-5
V gene: TRBV7-9
D gene: NA
clone size: few
CDR3 protein: CASSSGGATPQHF
CDR3 DNA: TGTGCCAGCAGCTCGGGAGGGGCGACGCCCCAGCATTTT

J gene: TRBJ2-7
V gene: TRBV5-1
D gene: NA
clone size: NA
CDR3 protein: CASSQAGWGEQYF
CDR3 DNA: TGCGCCAGCAGCCAGGCGGGTTGGGGCGAGCAGTACTTC

J gene: TRBJ2-1
V gene: TRBV20-1
D gene: NA
clone size: NA
CDR3 protein: CSASGANEQFF
CDR3 DNA: TGCAGTGCTAGCGGGGCAAATGAGCAGTTCTTC

J gene: TRBJ2-2
V gene: TRBV11-2
D gene: NA
clone size: NA
CDR3 protein: CASSLPGTYTGELFF
CDR3 DNA: TGTGCCAGCAGCTTGCCCGGGACCTACACCGGGGAGCTGTTTTTT

J gene: TRBJ2-7
V gene: TRBV9
D gene: TRBD2
clone size: NA
CDR3 protein: CASSSRPSGLSYEQYF
CDR3 DNA: TGTGCCAGCAGCTCAAGGCCTAGCGGCCTATCCTACGAGCAGTACTTC

J gene: TRBJ1-6
V gene: TRBV11-2
D gene: NA
clone size: NA
CDR3 protein: CASSRLTYNSPLHF
CDR3 DNA: TGTGCCAGCAGCCGACTCACCTATAATTCACCCCTCCACTTT

J gene: TRBJ2-7
V gene: TRBV4-1
D gene: TRBD1
clone size: NA
CDR3 protein: CASSQIPTGPSSYEQYF
CDR3 DNA: TGCGCCAGCAGTCAAATCCCGACAGGGCCAAGCTCCTACGAGCAGTACTTC